This record concerns one T cell receptor beta chain sequence. Antigen specificity is unknown. The CDR3 is 13 amino acids. CDR1 is MNHEY and CDR2 is SMNVEV in the germline V gene (reference sequence). Trimming removed 6 bases from V and 0 bases from J, with 7 bases in between. Staining for CD45RO/CCR7/CD25/CD127/CD95/CD27 allowed sorting of CD4+ naive, central memory, regulatory and stem cell-like memory cells. Reverse transcription of all isolated RNA meant that expressed TCRB transcripts were sequenced. An average approximately 3.5 million reads came from naive, central memory and regulatory T cell samples. Clones were read by immunoSEQ multiplex PCR, and TCRdb kept only the in-frame ones, dropping some. Found here are approximately 60,000 clones, about 50% of them singletons; the top ten hold 2% to 3%. The data are from a study of beta chain features in type 1 diabetes. General observations from the study: A potential influence of HLA type upon TCRB rearrangement remained unresolved herein. Although PCR might favor shorter templates, it would do so equally in patients and controls. Shortening that was moderate but significant affected the TCRB CDR3s of Type 1 diabetes patients in all four CD4+ subsets.

The chain has TRBV27 and TRBJ2-3; possible D gene TRBD2, 5 bases. The sequence was collected from a middle-aged woman with type 1 diabetes. Sequencing input: Tregs from blood. The CDR3 DNA sequence: TGTGCCAGCAGGTGGACTAGCACAGATACGCAGTATTTT. Protein product: CASRWTSTDTQYF.